Only a few counts were recorded for the clone carrying this T cell receptor beta chain. Its specificity is unknown. This specimen belongs to a study of CD8 T cells in ankylosing spondylitis. Whole-study results and caveats: Within peripheral blood, clones linked to disease were CD8+ and relatively rare. Earlier authors reported some of these motif variants in reactive arthritis synovial fluid and blood. Roughly eight highly homologous variants made up a TCR beta motif, and this motif appeared characteristic of ankylosing spondylitis blood. Disease-linked clones reportedly concentrated significantly in matched ankylosing spondylitis synovial fluid.

Quantitative 5'-RACE with molecular barcodes produced the TCR beta libraries. TCRdb re-derived calls from the 5' RACE reads in MiXCR, one entry per CDR3 protein. The sample has about 540,000 distinct CDR3 sequences, more than 9.5% seen once. The CDR3 has 16 residues. V was shortened by 5 bases and J by 1 base, with 14 bases between the two germline ends. Sequenced: blood, either unsorted or a sorted T cell fraction (not recorded which). This receptor was obtained from a male donor with ankylosing spondylitis. This sequence joins TRBV12-3 or TRBV12-4 and TRBJ2-2; D possibly corresponds to TRBD1 (6 bases). The CDR3 sequence is CASSETGTLNTGELFF. The CDR3 DNA reads TGTGCCAGCAGTGAGACCGGGACATTGAACACCGGGGAGCTGTTTTTT.